This T cell receptor beta chain appears in the sequencing data of a study of PD-1 blockade in mismatch repair-deficient tumors. This CDR3 region has 12 residues. Germline lookup yields CDR1 SGDLS and CDR2 YYNGEE. Trimming pared 4 bases from V and 7 bases from J, leaving 11 bases between. Assay: immunoSEQ multiplex PCR; the TCRdb copy retains only in-frame clones and omits some. This table has 30,000 to 40,000 clones, around 84% appearing once. The material was peripheral blood, obtained around 76 weeks after starting pembrolizumab. The clonotype comes from an adult with mismatch repair-deficient cancer. V is TRBV9 and J is TRBJ2-5; maybe TRBD2 (5 bases). The CDR3: CASSSPRGTQYF. CDR3 bases: TGTGCCAGCAGCTCACCCCGGGGGACCCAGTACTTC.